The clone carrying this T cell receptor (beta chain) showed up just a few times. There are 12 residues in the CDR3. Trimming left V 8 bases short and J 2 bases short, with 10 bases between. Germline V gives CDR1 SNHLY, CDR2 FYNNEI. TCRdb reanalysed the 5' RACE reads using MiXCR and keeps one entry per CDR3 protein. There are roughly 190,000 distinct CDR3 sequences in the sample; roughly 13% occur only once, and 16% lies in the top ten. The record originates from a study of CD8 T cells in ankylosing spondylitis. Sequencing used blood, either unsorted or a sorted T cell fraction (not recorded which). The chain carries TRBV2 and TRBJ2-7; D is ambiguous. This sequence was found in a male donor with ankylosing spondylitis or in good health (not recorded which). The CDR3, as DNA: TGTGCCAGCGAGAGGCAAGCCTACGAGCAGTACTTC. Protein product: CASERQAYEQYF.